The rows below give T cell receptor beta chains drawn from one sample of a study of CD8 T cells in Susac syndrome. From the immunoSEQ multiplex PCR reads, TCRdb called clonotypes with MiXCR, one entry per CDR3 protein. The repertoire consists of over 200,000 distinct CDR3 sequences, with roughly 94% occurring once and the leading ten covering about 0.08%. The sequencing sample was made of CD4+ T cells from PBMCs. These TCRs come from a human donor with multiple sclerosis. CDR3s include the opening cysteine and the closing phenylalanine or tryptophan. A D gene is named only where the DNA matches it firmly. Expanded clones get a size class; other rows say once, few or many, or leave the size out.

d_call: .
j_call: TRBJ2-5
v_call: TRBV30
clone_size: .
cdr3_nt: TGTGCCTGGAGTGTACCGGAGACCCAGTACTTC
cdr3_aa: CAWSVPETQYF

d_call: .
j_call: TRBJ1-5
v_call: TRBV10-3
clone_size: .
cdr3_nt: TGTGCCATCAACGATGATTTGGATCAGCCCCAGCATTTT
cdr3_aa: CAINDDLDQPQHF

d_call: .
j_call: TRBJ2-7
v_call: TRBV20-1
clone_size: .
cdr3_nt: TGCAGTGCTAGAGACTGGGCAGGGGATTACGAGCAGTACTTC
cdr3_aa: CSARDWAGDYEQYF

d_call: .
j_call: TRBJ1-6
v_call: TRBV12-3/TRBV12-4
clone_size: .
cdr3_nt: TGTGCCAGCAGTTTCCCGAATACACCCCTCCACTTT
cdr3_aa: CASSFPNTPLHF

d_call: .
j_call: TRBJ2-7
v_call: TRBV3-1
clone_size: .
cdr3_nt: TGTGCCAGCAGCCAAGATCTTTTGGGCGAGCAGTACTTC
cdr3_aa: CASSQDLLGEQYF

d_call: .
j_call: TRBJ2-6
v_call: TRBV7-6
clone_size: .
cdr3_nt: TGTGCCAGCAGCTCCGGGGCCTCTGGGGCCAACGTCCTGACTTTC
cdr3_aa: CASSSGASGANVLTF

d_call: .
j_call: TRBJ1-3
v_call: TRBV29-1
clone_size: .
cdr3_nt: TGCAGCGTTGGAATGAGGGGAAACACCATATATTTT
cdr3_aa: CSVGMRGNTIYF

d_call: .
j_call: TRBJ1-1
v_call: TRBV12-3/TRBV12-4
clone_size: .
cdr3_nt: TGTGCCAGCAGCGCGTTTAACACTGAAGCTTTCTTT
cdr3_aa: CASSAFNTEAFF

d_call: .
j_call: TRBJ2-3
v_call: TRBV3-1
clone_size: .
cdr3_nt: TGTGCCAGCAGCCAAGAAAGTTTGGGACCCAGACACATTAATACGCAGTATTTT
cdr3_aa: CASSQESLGPRHINTQYF

d_call: .
j_call: TRBJ1-2
v_call: TRBV6-5
clone_size: .
cdr3_nt: TGTGCCAGCAGTCCGCCCGACCGGGCTGGCTACACCTTC
cdr3_aa: CASSPPDRAGYTF

d_call: .
j_call: TRBJ1-2
v_call: TRBV20-1
clone_size: once
cdr3_nt: TGCAGTGCTTCCACCCCTGGAGGCTACACCTTC
cdr3_aa: CSASTPGGYTF

d_call: .
j_call: TRBJ1-2
v_call: TRBV20-1
clone_size: .
cdr3_nt: TGCAGTGCCGCCTGGGGGGCGGGAGGCTACACCTTC
cdr3_aa: CSAAWGAGGYTF

d_call: .
j_call: TRBJ1-6
v_call: TRBV5-6
clone_size: .
cdr3_nt: TGTGCCAGCAGCTTGGCTGAATTGTTGACACCCCTCCACTTT
cdr3_aa: CASSLAELLTPLHF

d_call: TRBD1
j_call: TRBJ2-3
v_call: TRBV14
clone_size: .
cdr3_nt: TGTGCCAGCAGCCAAGGGGGACAGGGGGCGTCCGATACGCAGTATTTT
cdr3_aa: CASSQGGQGASDTQYF

d_call: .
j_call: TRBJ1-4
v_call: TRBV29-1
clone_size: .
cdr3_nt: TGCAGCGTTGATAAAGGCACAACTAATGAAAAACTGTTTTTT
cdr3_aa: CSVDKGTTNEKLFF

d_call: .
j_call: TRBJ2-1
v_call: TRBV29-1
clone_size: .
cdr3_nt: TGCAGCGCCGGGACAAATGAGCAGTTCTTC
cdr3_aa: CSAGTNEQFF

d_call: TRBD1
j_call: TRBJ2-1
v_call: TRBV29-1
clone_size: .
cdr3_nt: TGCAGCGCCAAAACAGGGGATGAGCAGTTCTTC
cdr3_aa: CSAKTGDEQFF

d_call: TRBD1
j_call: TRBJ1-2
v_call: TRBV29-1
clone_size: .
cdr3_nt: TGCAGCGTTGAGAAGGGGACGCAGGGGGTCTATGGCTACACCTTC
cdr3_aa: CSVEKGTQGVYGYTF

d_call: TRBD1
j_call: TRBJ2-3
v_call: TRBV10-3
clone_size: .
cdr3_nt: TGTGCCATCAGTGATACAGGGGCCCTCTCTTACACAGATACGCAGTATTTT
cdr3_aa: CAISDTGALSYTDTQYF

d_call: .
j_call: TRBJ2-7
v_call: TRBV15
clone_size: .
cdr3_nt: TGTGCCACCAGCAGAGGGGACGGGTACGAGCAGTACTTC
cdr3_aa: CATSRGDGYEQYF

d_call: TRBD1
j_call: TRBJ2-7
v_call: TRBV12-3/TRBV12-4
clone_size: once
cdr3_nt: TGTGCCAGCAGTATCGGACAGGCGCCCTCCTACGAGCAGTACTTC
cdr3_aa: CASSIGQAPSYEQYF

d_call: .
j_call: TRBJ1-4
v_call: TRBV6-1
clone_size: once
cdr3_nt: TGTGCCAGCAGGGTCGGACAGACCCTAGGGGGTGAAAAACTGTTTTTT
cdr3_aa: CASRVGQTLGGEKLFF

d_call: .
j_call: TRBJ1-2
v_call: TRBV4-1
clone_size: .
cdr3_nt: TGCGCCAGCAGCCAAGACCGTGTCCACACCTTC
cdr3_aa: CASSQDRVHTF

d_call: .
j_call: TRBJ2-5
v_call: TRBV20-1
clone_size: .
cdr3_nt: TGCAGTGCCCAGGTGGCTTGGGAGACCCAGTACTTC
cdr3_aa: CSAQVAWETQYF

d_call: .
j_call: TRBJ2-3
v_call: TRBV4-2
clone_size: .
cdr3_nt: TGTGCCAGCAGCCAAGCCACTAGCACAGATACGCAGTATTTT
cdr3_aa: CASSQATSTDTQYF

d_call: .
j_call: TRBJ1-2
v_call: TRBV30
clone_size: few
cdr3_nt: TGTGCCTGGAGGGCGCAGGGTTATCGGGGCTACACCTTC
cdr3_aa: CAWRAQGYRGYTF

d_call: TRBD1
j_call: TRBJ2-7
v_call: TRBV6-6
clone_size: .
cdr3_nt: TGTGCCAGCAGTCCATCCAGGACAGGGGACGAGCAGTACTTC
cdr3_aa: CASSPSRTGDEQYF

d_call: .
j_call: TRBJ1-2
v_call: TRBV2
clone_size: once
cdr3_nt: TGTGCCAGCAGTGTTACCGGGACCCGTCTTCCAAACTATGGCTACACCTTC
cdr3_aa: CASSVTGTRLPNYGYTF

d_call: .
j_call: TRBJ2-3
v_call: TRBV15
clone_size: .
cdr3_nt: TGTGCCACCAGCAGAGATCCGGCAGGGGTGGGGGATACGCAGTATTTT
cdr3_aa: CATSRDPAGVGDTQYF

d_call: .
j_call: TRBJ2-1
v_call: TRBV20-1
clone_size: .
cdr3_nt: TGCAGTGCTAGAGAACAGGGATCAATCTCCTACAATGAGCAGTTCTTC
cdr3_aa: CSAREQGSISYNEQFF